These T cell receptor beta chains were read from a single sample in a study of T-cell reconstitution after alpha-beta-depleted transplantation in children. TCRdb itself ran the PCR reads through MiXCR, one entry per CDR3 protein. Of around 340,000 distinct CDR3 sequences listed, more than 10% were seen once; the top ten hold around 4%. The sample consisted of PBMCs, taken from the stem cell graft. The source is a human donor who donated a stem cell graft to a child with Fanconi anemia. CDR3s include the opening cysteine and the closing phenylalanine or tryptophan. Each record gives: clone size, J gene, D gene, V gene, CDR3 DNA, CDR3 protein. A D gene is named only where the DNA matches it firmly. Where a row states a size, it is once, few, many or the class of an expanded clone; other rows omit it.

clone size: few
J gene: TRBJ2-5
D gene: NA
V gene: TRBV29-1
CDR3 DNA: TGCAGCGGAGCTGAGTTCAGACTACAAGAGACCCAGTACTTC
CDR3 protein: CSGAEFRLQETQYF

clone size: many
J gene: TRBJ2-6
D gene: NA
V gene: TRBV4-3
CDR3 DNA: TGCGCCAGCAGCCAAGATCCAGGTTTTGGGGCCAACGTCCTGACTTTC
CDR3 protein: CASSQDPGFGANVLTF

clone size: few
J gene: TRBJ1-3
D gene: NA
V gene: TRBV9
CDR3 DNA: TGTGCCAGCAGCGTAGATCGGGGAATCTCTGGAAACACCATATATTTT
CDR3 protein: CASSVDRGISGNTIYF

clone size: few
J gene: TRBJ1-1
D gene: NA
V gene: TRBV3-1
CDR3 DNA: TGTGCCAGCAGCCAGGGGGGAGGGTTGAACACTGAAGCTTTCTTT
CDR3 protein: CASSQGGGLNTEAFF

clone size: NA
J gene: TRBJ2-1
D gene: TRBD1
V gene: TRBV11-2
CDR3 DNA: TGTGCCAGCAGCTTATTAACAGGGGCCTGGATGAAGTCTGCTAACAATGAGCAGTTCTTC
CDR3 protein: CASSLLTGAWMKSANNEQFF

clone size: few
J gene: TRBJ1-1
D gene: NA
V gene: TRBV5-1
CDR3 DNA: TGCGCCAGCAGCTTGTCCCCGGGAATGACTGAAGCTTTCTTT
CDR3 protein: CASSLSPGMTEAFF

clone size: NA
J gene: TRBJ1-5
D gene: NA
V gene: TRBV10-2
CDR3 DNA: TGCGCCAGCAGTGAGAACAGGTTCAATCAGCCCCAGCATTTT
CDR3 protein: CASSENRFNQPQHF

clone size: NA
J gene: TRBJ2-2
D gene: NA
V gene: TRBV29-1
CDR3 DNA: TGCAGCGTTGAGGTGGGAACCGGGGAGCTGTTTTTT
CDR3 protein: CSVEVGTGELFF

clone size: NA
J gene: TRBJ1-6
D gene: NA
V gene: TRBV30
CDR3 DNA: TGTGCCTGGAGTGTATCAGGGATTTGGTCACCCCTCCACTTT
CDR3 protein: CAWSVSGIWSPLHF

clone size: few
J gene: TRBJ1-2
D gene: TRBD1
V gene: TRBV5-5
CDR3 DNA: TGTGCCAGCAGCTTGGAGACAGGGTACCGTGGCTACACCTTC
CDR3 protein: CASSLETGYRGYTF

clone size: many
J gene: TRBJ1-1
D gene: NA
V gene: TRBV20-1
CDR3 DNA: TGCAGTGCTAGAGGTGATGGGAACACTGAAGCTTTCTTT
CDR3 protein: CSARGDGNTEAFF

clone size: many
J gene: TRBJ1-1
D gene: TRBD1
V gene: TRBV6-1
CDR3 DNA: TGTGCCAGCAGTGAAGTAGGGACAGTAACGAACACTGAAGCTTTCTTT
CDR3 protein: CASSEVGTVTNTEAFF

clone size: many
J gene: TRBJ1-1
D gene: NA
V gene: TRBV5-1
CDR3 DNA: TGCGCCAGCATTAGGGCACTGGTAGCTTTCTTT
CDR3 protein: CASIRALVAFF

clone size: many
J gene: TRBJ2-3
D gene: NA
V gene: TRBV5-1
CDR3 DNA: TGCGCCAGCAGCTTGGGAGGCAGCACAGATACGCAGTATTTT
CDR3 protein: CASSLGGSTDTQYF

clone size: many
J gene: TRBJ2-7
D gene: TRBD1
V gene: TRBV12-3/TRBV12-4
CDR3 DNA: TGTGCCAGCAGGAAACAGGGGCGCTACGAGCAGTACTTC
CDR3 protein: CASRKQGRYEQYF

clone size: few
J gene: TRBJ2-7
D gene: TRBD1
V gene: TRBV6-1
CDR3 DNA: TGTGCCAGCAGAGCCGGGACAGGGGTTCGCGAGCAGTACTTC
CDR3 protein: CASRAGTGVREQYF

clone size: few
J gene: TRBJ2-3
D gene: TRBD2
V gene: TRBV28
CDR3 DNA: TGTGCCAGCAGTTTAACAGCGGGGGGGCTCCCAAACTCAGATACGCAGTATTTT
CDR3 protein: CASSLTAGGLPNSDTQYF

clone size: NA
J gene: TRBJ1-2
D gene: NA
V gene: TRBV5-1
CDR3 DNA: TGCGCCAGCAGTCGGGACACTACCTATGGCTACACCTTC
CDR3 protein: CASSRDTTYGYTF

clone size: NA
J gene: TRBJ2-3
D gene: TRBD1
V gene: TRBV29-1
CDR3 DNA: TGCAGCTCGACAGGGGCGGATACGCAGTATTTT
CDR3 protein: CSSTGADTQYF

clone size: NA
J gene: TRBJ1-4
D gene: NA
V gene: TRBV29-1
CDR3 DNA: TGCAGCGCCCGGGGGGCAACTAATGAAAAACTGTTTTTT
CDR3 protein: CSARGATNEKLFF

clone size: many
J gene: TRBJ2-2
D gene: NA
V gene: TRBV20-1
CDR3 DNA: TGCAATGCTAGGGACGGGGCCCGGTCGAACACCGGGGAGCTGTTTTTT
CDR3 protein: CNARDGARSNTGELFF

clone size: NA
J gene: TRBJ2-7
D gene: NA
V gene: TRBV5-1
CDR3 DNA: TGCGCCAGCAGCGTGACAGGCCGGGAGTGGTACTTC
CDR3 protein: CASSVTGREWYF

clone size: NA
J gene: TRBJ2-1
D gene: NA
V gene: TRBV11-1
CDR3 DNA: TGTGCCAGCAGCTACCTACTTCGGGGTAATGAGCAGTTCTTC
CDR3 protein: CASSYLLRGNEQFF

clone size: NA
J gene: TRBJ2-1
D gene: NA
V gene: TRBV7-9
CDR3 DNA: TGTGCCAGCAGCTTGGGACAACTAACCAACAATGAGCAGTTCTTC
CDR3 protein: CASSLGQLTNNEQFF

clone size: many
J gene: TRBJ2-3
D gene: TRBD2
V gene: TRBV12-3/TRBV12-4
CDR3 DNA: TGTGCCAGTAAAACGCGGGACTACACAGATACGCAGTATTTT
CDR3 protein: CASKTRDYTDTQYF

clone size: many
J gene: TRBJ1-2
D gene: NA
V gene: TRBV12-3/TRBV12-4
CDR3 DNA: TGTGCCAGCAGTTTAGGCCAGGGTCCTAACTATGGCTACACCTTC
CDR3 protein: CASSLGQGPNYGYTF

clone size: many
J gene: TRBJ2-1
D gene: TRBD1
V gene: TRBV7-9
CDR3 DNA: TGTGCCAGCAGCCCGGGACAGGGATCTTACAATGAGCAGTTCTTC
CDR3 protein: CASSPGQGSYNEQFF

clone size: NA
J gene: TRBJ1-2
D gene: NA
V gene: TRBV12-5
CDR3 DNA: TGTGCTAGTGGTTTTATCGGTCGAGTCTCCTATGGCTACACCTTC
CDR3 protein: CASGFIGRVSYGYTF

clone size: NA
J gene: TRBJ2-5
D gene: NA
V gene: TRBV24-1
CDR3 DNA: TGTGCCACCAGTGACCCCCGGGGGGCGGGAGAGACCCAGTACTTC
CDR3 protein: CATSDPRGAGETQYF

clone size: NA
J gene: TRBJ1-3
D gene: NA
V gene: TRBV3-1
CDR3 DNA: TGTGCCAGCAGCCTTACCGCACTCTCTGGAAACACCATATATTTT
CDR3 protein: CASSLTALSGNTIYF

clone size: NA
J gene: TRBJ1-1
D gene: NA
V gene: TRBV6-2/TRBV6-3
CDR3 DNA: TGTGCCAGCAGGGCCCCCACGCGGGGTCCGAACACTGAAGCTTTCTTT
CDR3 protein: CASRAPTRGPNTEAFF

clone size: few
J gene: TRBJ2-2
D gene: NA
V gene: TRBV24-1
CDR3 DNA: TGTGCCACCAGTGATGACCGGAACGCTGGGACCGGGGAGCTGTTTTTT
CDR3 protein: CATSDDRNAGTGELFF

clone size: many
J gene: TRBJ2-1
D gene: TRBD2
V gene: TRBV29-1
CDR3 DNA: TGCAGCGTTGAGCGGGGGAGAAACTACAATGAGCAGTTCTTC
CDR3 protein: CSVERGRNYNEQFF

clone size: NA
J gene: TRBJ1-6
D gene: NA
V gene: TRBV3-1
CDR3 DNA: TGTGCCAGCAGCCAAGAGGGGGCCCGTGGGGCTTCACCCCTCCACTTT
CDR3 protein: CASSQEGARGASPLHF

clone size: many
J gene: TRBJ1-1
D gene: TRBD1
V gene: TRBV27
CDR3 DNA: TGTGCCAGCAGTTTCCGGACAGGGGGCTACACTGAAGCTTTCTTT
CDR3 protein: CASSFRTGGYTEAFF

clone size: once
J gene: TRBJ2-2
D gene: NA
V gene: TRBV7-6
CDR3 DNA: TGTGCCAGCAGCTTAGTTGGGGGTTTTTCAACCGGGGAGCTGTTTTTT
CDR3 protein: CASSLVGGFSTGELFF

clone size: NA
J gene: TRBJ2-3
D gene: NA
V gene: TRBV9
CDR3 DNA: TGTGCCAGCAGCGTAGAGCCCAGAAGCACAGATACGCAGTATTTT
CDR3 protein: CASSVEPRSTDTQYF

clone size: many
J gene: TRBJ1-2
D gene: TRBD1
V gene: TRBV10-2
CDR3 DNA: TGCGCCAGCAGTCCCGGGACAGGTGTGGGAGGCTACACCTTC
CDR3 protein: CASSPGTGVGGYTF

clone size: few
J gene: TRBJ2-1
D gene: NA
V gene: TRBV11-1
CDR3 DNA: TGTGCCAGCAGCCGTGACACTCACAATGAGCAGTTCTTC
CDR3 protein: CASSRDTHNEQFF

clone size: NA
J gene: TRBJ1-2
D gene: NA
V gene: TRBV2
CDR3 DNA: TGTGCCAGCGCGGCCGGGGGGATGAGAGGCTACACCTTC
CDR3 protein: CASAAGGMRGYTF

clone size: many
J gene: TRBJ2-1
D gene: TRBD1
V gene: TRBV5-1
CDR3 DNA: TGCGCCAGCAGCTCACAGGGGCAACCCTACAATGAGCAGTTCTTC
CDR3 protein: CASSSQGQPYNEQFF

clone size: NA
J gene: TRBJ1-2
D gene: NA
V gene: TRBV20-1
CDR3 DNA: TGCAGTGCCCCCCCCGGGAGCTATGGCTACACCTTC
CDR3 protein: CSAPPGSYGYTF

clone size: many
J gene: TRBJ2-5
D gene: NA
V gene: TRBV12-3/TRBV12-4
CDR3 DNA: TGTGCCAGCAGTTCTTTTATTGGGCCGGGGGTGGAGACCCAGTACTTC
CDR3 protein: CASSSFIGPGVETQYF

clone size: few
J gene: TRBJ1-3
D gene: TRBD1
V gene: TRBV18
CDR3 DNA: TGTGCCAGCTCACCAGCGACAGGGGGCGGAAAAGCTGGAAACACCATATATTTT
CDR3 protein: CASSPATGGGKAGNTIYF

clone size: few
J gene: TRBJ2-1
D gene: NA
V gene: TRBV5-1
CDR3 DNA: TGCGCCAGCAGCGGCCAGGGAACAGGCAATGAGCAGTTCTTC
CDR3 protein: CASSGQGTGNEQFF

clone size: few
J gene: TRBJ2-2
D gene: TRBD2
V gene: TRBV20-1
CDR3 DNA: TGCAGTGCTAGAGACCCGACTAGCGGGGGAGGAAGCGGGGAGCTGTTTTTT
CDR3 protein: CSARDPTSGGGSGELFF

clone size: NA
J gene: TRBJ1-2
D gene: NA
V gene: TRBV15
CDR3 DNA: TGTGCCACCTCTATGCCATCAGGGTTCCCCTATGGCTACACCTTC
CDR3 protein: CATSMPSGFPYGYTF